This is a list of T cell receptor beta chains from one sample in a study of T cells in Graves' hyperthyroidism and ophthalmopathy. TCRdb used MiXCR to reprocess the multiplex PCR reads, holding one entry per CDR3 protein. The data hold under 750,000 distinct CDR3 sequences, with around 19% observed a single time. Sample: blood. These receptors were collected from a woman in her forties or fifties with Graves' hyperthyroidism that later progressed to Graves' ophthalmopathy. Each CDR3 is given with its conserved first and last residue. The D gene is left open where the match is weak. Size values are once, few and many counts, or a class for expanded clones, and some rows have none.

J: TRBJ2-2
D: -
size: many
V: TRBV11-2
CDR3: CASSLVAGHGDTGELFF
DNA: TGTGCCAGCAGCTTAGTAGCAGGCCATGGGGACACCGGGGAGCTGTTTTTT

J: TRBJ2-7
D: TRBD2
size: few
V: TRBV20-1
CDR3: CSAHISGGGTNEQYF
DNA: TGCAGTGCTCACATTAGCGGGGGGGGTACCAACGAGCAGTACTTC

J: TRBJ2-2
D: -
size: -
V: TRBV7-3
CDR3: CASRTDLNTGELFF
DNA: TGTGCCAGTAGGACGGACCTGAACACCGGGGAGCTGTTTTTT

J: TRBJ2-1
D: -
size: many
V: TRBV11-3
CDR3: CASSLVGGEGNEQFF
DNA: TGTGCCAGCAGCTTAGTTGGCGGGGAAGGAAATGAGCAGTTCTTC

J: TRBJ2-3
D: -
size: once
V: TRBV10-1
CDR3: CASSPMRVDTQYF
DNA: TGCGCCAGCAGCCCAATGAGGGTAGATACGCAGTATTTT

J: TRBJ1-2
D: TRBD1
size: few
V: TRBV20-1
CDR3: CSAKDRLGGYTF
DNA: TGCAGTGCTAAGGACAGGCTGGGGGGCTACACCTTC

J: TRBJ2-7
D: -
size: few
V: TRBV10-1
CDR3: CASSDSGAAYEQYF
DNA: TGCGCCAGCAGTGACTCCGGGGCGGCCTACGAGCAGTACTTC

J: TRBJ2-1
D: TRBD2
size: -
V: TRBV5-6
CDR3: CASSLGLAVLTGAYNEQFF
DNA: TGTGCCAGCAGCTTGGGACTAGCGGTCCTTACAGGGGCCTACAATGAGCAGTTCTTC

J: TRBJ1-2
D: -
size: few
V: TRBV3-1
CDR3: CASSQDLARVNYGYTF
DNA: TGTGCCAGCAGCCAAGATTTGGCCAGGGTCAACTATGGCTACACCTTC

J: TRBJ2-6
D: -
size: many
V: TRBV7-8
CDR3: CASSLVDSGANVLTF
DNA: TGTGCCAGCAGCTTAGTGGACTCTGGGGCCAACGTCCTGACTTTC

J: TRBJ2-3
D: -
size: many
V: TRBV20-1
CDR3: CSARRSTLQGRFTDTQYF
DNA: TGCAGTGCTAGACGGTCAACCCTTCAAGGCCGCTTTACAGATACGCAGTATTTT

J: TRBJ2-3
D: TRBD2
size: -
V: TRBV19
CDR3: CASSIGGQRGGPDTQYF
DNA: TGTGCCAGTAGTATCGGGGGCCAGCGGGGGGGACCAGATACGCAGTATTTT

J: TRBJ2-5
D: -
size: few
V: TRBV7-9
CDR3: CASSLVRLEGETQYF
DNA: TGTGCCAGCAGCTTAGTTAGGCTCGAGGGAGAGACCCAGTACTTC

J: TRBJ2-5
D: -
size: -
V: TRBV19
CDR3: CASSPSRAGTQYF
DNA: TGTGCCAGTAGTCCCTCCAGGGCGGGGACCCAGTACTTC

J: TRBJ2-2
D: TRBD2
size: few
V: TRBV9
CDR3: CASSVGTSGGRTGELFF
DNA: TGTGCCAGCAGCGTCGGGACTAGCGGGGGAAGGACCGGGGAGCTGTTTTTT

J: TRBJ1-1
D: -
size: -
V: TRBV6-2/TRBV6-3
CDR3: CASSYSIGRVNTEAFF
DNA: TGTGCCAGCAGTTACTCGATTGGCAGGGTGAACACTGAAGCTTTCTTT

J: TRBJ2-3
D: -
size: many
V: TRBV18
CDR3: CASSPRTDTQYF
DNA: TGTGCCAGCTCACCAAGGACAGATACGCAGTATTTT

J: TRBJ2-3
D: TRBD1
size: few
V: TRBV4-1
CDR3: CASSLYGRQGRTDTQYF
DNA: TGCGCCAGCAGCCTGTATGGTCGACAGGGGCGGACAGATACGCAGTATTTT

J: TRBJ2-7
D: -
size: -
V: TRBV5-4
CDR3: CASSGGQSYEQYF
DNA: TGTGCCAGCAGCGGCGGGCAGTCCTACGAGCAGTACTTC

J: TRBJ2-7
D: -
size: -
V: TRBV6-1
CDR3: CASGEVRGIAYEQYF
DNA: TGTGCCAGCGGGGAAGTTCGGGGAATTGCCTACGAGCAGTACTTC

J: TRBJ2-1
D: -
size: -
V: TRBV9
CDR3: CASSVDGQSSYNEQFF
DNA: TGTGCCAGCAGCGTAGATGGACAGAGCTCCTACAATGAGCAGTTCTTC

J: TRBJ2-1
D: -
size: few
V: TRBV19
CDR3: CASSIWALTGPLSYNEQFF
DNA: TGTGCCAGTAGTATATGGGCCCTGACAGGCCCCCTCTCCTACAATGAGCAGTTCTTC

J: TRBJ2-7
D: TRBD2
size: -
V: TRBV6-1
CDR3: CASSGSGGSYEQYF
DNA: TGTGCCAGCAGTGGTAGCGGGGGGTCCTACGAGCAGTACTTC

J: TRBJ2-7
D: -
size: many
V: TRBV2
CDR3: CASTEVGLPGSYEQYF
DNA: TGTGCCAGCACCGAGGTAGGGCTTCCGGGCTCCTACGAGCAGTACTTC

J: TRBJ2-3
D: TRBD2
size: few
V: TRBV5-1
CDR3: CASSLRLAGSTDTQYF
DNA: TGCGCCAGCAGCCTACGACTAGCGGGGAGCACAGATACGCAGTATTTT

J: TRBJ2-7
D: -
size: -
V: TRBV29-1
CDR3: CSVGGQTYEQYF
DNA: TGCAGCGTCGGCGGACAAACCTACGAGCAGTACTTC

J: TRBJ1-1
D: TRBD1
size: many
V: TRBV11-1
CDR3: CASSLQDRVTEAFF
DNA: TGTGCCAGCAGCTTACAGGACAGGGTTACTGAAGCTTTCTTT

J: TRBJ2-1
D: -
size: many
V: TRBV20-1
CDR3: CSASFAGFEQFF
DNA: TGCAGTGCTAGTTTCGCAGGGTTCGAGCAGTTCTTC

J: TRBJ1-6
D: -
size: many
V: TRBV3-1
CDR3: CASSQSGGVNSPLHF
DNA: TGTGCCAGCAGCCAATCGGGGGGAGTTAATTCACCCCTCCACTTT

J: TRBJ2-5
D: TRBD2
size: -
V: TRBV10-1
CDR3: CASSESSTSKTQYF
DNA: TGCGCCAGCAGTGAGTCGTCGACTAGCAAGACCCAGTACTTC

J: TRBJ2-4
D: -
size: few
V: TRBV6-1
CDR3: CASSPTWSVAKNIQYF
DNA: TGTGCCAGCAGCCCGACGTGGTCCGTAGCCAAAAACATTCAGTACTTC

J: TRBJ1-2
D: -
size: many
V: TRBV12-3/TRBV12-4
CDR3: CASSLGGKGYGYTF
DNA: TGTGCCAGCAGTTTGGGAGGGAAGGGATATGGCTACACCTTC

J: TRBJ1-4
D: -
size: many
V: TRBV20-1
CDR3: CSARPGGSEKLFF
DNA: TGCAGTGCTCGCCCGGGGGGCAGTGAAAAACTGTTTTTT

J: TRBJ2-3
D: TRBD2
size: -
V: TRBV2
CDR3: CASSGPKRGAMPSTDTQYF
DNA: TGTGCCAGCAGTGGGCCCAAGCGGGGGGCCATGCCTAGCACAGATACGCAGTATTTT

J: TRBJ2-5
D: TRBD1
size: few
V: TRBV6-2/TRBV6-3
CDR3: CAIKTGSETQYF
DNA: TGTGCCATAAAGACAGGGTCGGAGACCCAGTACTTC

J: TRBJ2-3
D: TRBD2
size: many
V: TRBV2
CDR3: CASKQAGGTDTQYF
DNA: TGTGCCAGCAAACAGGCGGGGGGTACAGATACGCAGTATTTT

J: TRBJ2-5
D: -
size: many
V: TRBV3-1
CDR3: CASSQSYQETQYF
DNA: TGTGCCAGCAGCCAATCGTACCAAGAGACCCAGTACTTC

J: TRBJ2-3
D: TRBD2
size: many
V: TRBV6-1
CDR3: CASKQPSSGGSTDTQYF
DNA: TGTGCCAGCAAACAACCCAGCAGCGGGGGTTCCACAGATACGCAGTATTTT

J: TRBJ2-7
D: -
size: -
V: TRBV20-1
CDR3: CSARGEPRPYEQYF
DNA: TGCAGTGCTAGAGGGGAACCCAGGCCCTACGAGCAGTACTTC

J: TRBJ2-7
D: TRBD1
size: -
V: TRBV20-1
CDR3: CSARTGGSYEQYF
DNA: TGCAGTGCTAGGACAGGGGGCTCCTACGAGCAGTACTTC

J: TRBJ2-7
D: -
size: -
V: TRBV24-1
CDR3: CATSEGGRPAYEQYF
DNA: TGTGCCACCAGTGAAGGCGGCAGGCCAGCCTACGAGCAGTACTTC

J: TRBJ2-7
D: TRBD1
size: -
V: TRBV6-5
CDR3: CASSYSPDRVSEQYF
DNA: TGTGCCAGCAGTTACTCACCGGACAGGGTCTCCGAGCAGTACTTC

J: TRBJ2-5
D: TRBD1
size: many
V: TRBV29-1
CDR3: CSVGSRTGETQYF
DNA: TGCAGCGTTGGTTCGAGGACAGGGGAGACCCAGTACTTC

J: TRBJ2-3
D: TRBD1
size: -
V: TRBV29-1
CDR3: CSVSRGQATDTQYF
DNA: TGCAGCGTTAGTAGGGGACAGGCCACAGATACGCAGTATTTT

J: TRBJ1-2
D: -
size: few
V: TRBV15
CDR3: CATSRGTGRVYGYTF
DNA: TGTGCCACCAGCAGAGGAACCGGGCGCGTCTATGGCTACACCTTC

J: TRBJ1-4
D: TRBD1
size: -
V: TRBV2
CDR3: CASRREGTGVEKLFF
DNA: TGTGCCAGCAGGAGGGAGGGGACAGGGGTCGAAAAACTGTTTTTT

J: TRBJ1-4
D: -
size: -
V: TRBV6-2/TRBV6-3
CDR3: CASSYSERTVNEKLFF
DNA: TGTGCCAGCAGTTACTCGGAAAGGACAGTTAATGAAAAACTGTTTTTT

J: TRBJ1-1
D: TRBD1
size: many
V: TRBV3-1
CDR3: CASSPLGQGFEAFF
DNA: TGTGCCAGCAGCCCCCTTGGACAGGGCTTTGAAGCTTTCTTT

J: TRBJ1-1
D: -
size: many
V: TRBV12-3/TRBV12-4
CDR3: CASRRGAEKAFF
DNA: TGTGCCAGCAGACGGGGGGCAGAAAAAGCTTTCTTT

J: TRBJ2-7
D: -
size: many
V: TRBV12-3/TRBV12-4
CDR3: CASGSYEQYF
DNA: TGTGCCAGCGGATCCTACGAGCAGTACTTC